These 13 T cell receptor beta chains were all obtained from the same sample, sequenced in a study of shared T cell receptors in the human thymus. The data were produced by immunoSEQ multiplex PCR, yet TCRdb's version contains in-frame clones alone and is incomplete. The data show approximately 760,000 clones, with roughly 88% seen just once and more than 0.01% held by the top ten. A further study also used this sample, focusing on human thymus T cells.

Sequencing was carried out using thymocytes. The receptors derive from a girl under three years old with a congenital heart defect.

The sample holds one count of this clone. This rearrangement joins TRBV5-6 to TRBJ2-3, with 8 positions matching TRBD2. Germline V gene sequence: CDR1 SGHDT, CDR2 YYEEEE. V was pared by 5 bases and J by 0 bases, with 8 bases of the junction left unmatched. The CDR3 covers 16 residues. The CDR3 loop is CASRSGGAISTDTQYF. DNA of the CDR3: TGTGCCAGCAGGTCCGGGGGGGCGATTAGCACAGATACGCAGTATTTT.

The J gene is TRBJ1-6, the V gene TRBV25-1, with TRBD1 matching 9 bases. The CDR3 has 16 amino acids. CDR1 and CDR2 from the germline V gene are MGHDK and SYGVNS. The ends lost 2 bases at V and 10 bases at J; junction bases unmatched: 9. For the CDR3, the DNA is TGTGCCAGCAGTGAACCCCAGGGACAGGGCTTCTCACCCCTCCACTTT. Translation: CASSEPQGQGFSPLHF.

The V call is TRBV7-9, the J call TRBJ1-1; the match to TRBD1 covers 9 bases. The V and J ends lost 5 bases and 6 bases, in that order; junction bases with no gene match: 7. Germline CDR1 reads SEHNR; CDR2 reads FQNEAQ (reference sequence). CDR3 size: 14 residues. The DNA for the CDR3 is TGTGCCAGCAGCCGGGACAGGGAGAGGGCTGAAGCTTTCTTT. It is translated as CASSRDRERAEAFF.

The V gene is TRBV7-6, the J gene TRBJ2-7; 10 nucleotides agree with TRBD2. V gave up 3 bases and J gave up 2 bases; unmatched junction bases: 4. The CDR3 totals 15 residues. CDR1 and CDR2 (germline): SGHVS, FNYEAQ. The CDR3 loop is CASSFSGGATYEQYF. The CDR3 region has the DNA TGTGCCAGCAGCTTCAGCGGGGGGGCCACCTACGAGCAGTACTTC.

This chain uses TRBV29-1 with TRBJ2-7; 7 positions match TRBD1. CDR3 size: 13 residues. The ends lost 7 bases at V and 3 bases at J; junction bases unmatched: 9. Germline CDR1 is SQVTM and CDR2 is ANQGSEA. CDR3 in amino acids: CSASGTEIYEQYF. Written as DNA, the CDR3 is TGCAGCGCCTCCGGGACAGAGATCTACGAGCAGTACTTC.

The genes are TRBV28 and TRBJ2-3; possible D gene TRBD1, 6 bases. CDR1 and CDR2 (germline): MDHEN, SYDVKM. Trimming left V 7 bases short and J 7 bases short, with 18 bases between. There are 14 residues in the CDR3. The CDR3 here is CASTPQGGLNTQYF. The CDR3 DNA sequence: TGTGCCAGCACTCCACAGGGTGGATTAAATACGCAGTATTTT.

The V call is TRBV7-2, the J call TRBJ2-3; 11 positions agree with TRBD2. Losses at the gene ends were 7 bases for V and 3 bases for J; bases not matched to a gene: 3. The CDR3 sequence is 14 residues long. Germline assignment: CDR1 SGHTA and CDR2 FQGNSA. The CDR3: CASILAGGTDTQYF. CDR3 DNA sequence: TGTGCCAGCATCCTAGCGGGGGGAACAGATACGCAGTATTTT.

J is TRBJ2-3 and V is TRBV18, with 12 bases matching TRBD1. The CDR3 has 16 residues. Trimming removed 0 bases from V and 6 bases from J; junction bases left unmatched: 4. CDR1 is KGHSH and CDR2 is LQKENI in the germline V gene. For the CDR3, the DNA is TGTGCCAGCTCACCACCCGGGACAGGGGGCGACGATACGCAGTATTTT. It yields the protein CASSPPGTGGDDTQYF.

This clone was seen a single time. The CDR3 sequence is CASSVEVSVGALYGYTF. CDR3 nucleotides: TGTGCCAGCAGCGTAGAAGTGTCGGTAGGGGCTCTATATGGCTACACCTTC. The chain carries TRBV9 and TRBJ1-2; D is possibly TRBD1 (5 bases). From germline, CDR1 is SGDLS and CDR2 YYNGEE. V lost 0 bases and J lost 5, with 20 bases in between. The CDR3 is 17 residues long.

The genes are TRBV9 and TRBJ1-4, with 9 bases fitting TRBD1. The length of the CDR3 is 18 residues. Germline V gene lookup returns CDR1 SGDLS and CDR2 YYNGEE. V lost 3 bases to trimming and J lost 6 bases; unmatched junction nucleotides: 15. The CDR3 region has the DNA TGTGCCAGCAGCGAAAACCCCGGGACAGGGTTCGGTCATGAAAAACTGTTTTTT. Translated, it gives CASSENPGTGFGHEKLFF.

V usage is TRBV11-2 and J usage is TRBJ1-1, with D maybe TRBD1 (5 bases). Trimming removed 4 bases at V and 6 bases at J, with 12 bases between. CDR1 is SGHAT and CDR2 is FQNNGV in the germline V gene. This CDR3 region has 13 residues. CDR3 sequence (DNA): TGTGCCAGCAGCTCCCAGGGAAGGCCTGAAGCTTTCTTT. The encoded protein is CASSSQGRPEAFF.

This clone occurred once. CDR3 nucleotide sequence: TGTGCCAGCAGCTACACTTCCCGGGGGGGGCGAGAGACCCAGTACTTC. It specifies CASSYTSRGGRETQYF. The gene calls are TRBV7-2 and TRBJ2-5; 8 bases map to TRBD2. The germline CDR1 and CDR2 sequences are SGHTA and FQGNSA. CDR3 length equals 16 residues. V trimming: 4 bases; J trimming: 4 bases; junction bases outside the gene matches: 11.

This chain links TRBV28 with TRBJ1-5; D is unresolved. With 5 bases removed from V and 7 bases from J, the gap between germline ends came to 18 bases. CDR3 size: 15 residues. The germline CDR1 and CDR2 sequences are MDHEN and SYDVKM. The CDR3 sequence: CASSARAFGKQPQHF. As DNA, the CDR3 is TGTGCCAGCAGTGCCCGGGCCTTCGGGAAACAGCCCCAGCATTTT.